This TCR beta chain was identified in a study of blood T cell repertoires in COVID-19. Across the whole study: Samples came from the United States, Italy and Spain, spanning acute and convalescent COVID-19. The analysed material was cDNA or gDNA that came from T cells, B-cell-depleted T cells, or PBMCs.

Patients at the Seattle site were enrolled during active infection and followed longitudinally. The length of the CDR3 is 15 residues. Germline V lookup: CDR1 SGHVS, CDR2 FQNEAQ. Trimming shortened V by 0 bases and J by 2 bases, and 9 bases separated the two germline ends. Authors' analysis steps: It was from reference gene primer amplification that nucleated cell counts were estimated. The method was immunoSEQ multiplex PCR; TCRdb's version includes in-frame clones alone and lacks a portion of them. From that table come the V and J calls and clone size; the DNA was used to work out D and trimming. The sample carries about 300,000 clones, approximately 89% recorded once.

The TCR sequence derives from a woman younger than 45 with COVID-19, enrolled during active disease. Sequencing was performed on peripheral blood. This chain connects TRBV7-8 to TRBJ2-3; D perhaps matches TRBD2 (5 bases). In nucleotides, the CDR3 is TGTGCCAGCAGCTTAGCCGGCGGGTACACAGATACGCAGTATTTT. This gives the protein CASSLAGGYTDTQYF.